Each of the 2 T cell receptor beta chains below was sequenced from the same sample in a study of T cell responses to AZD1222 COVID-19 vaccine. Here immunoSEQ multiplex PCR was the method, and the copy in TCRdb shows in-frame clones only, minus some. The sample records about 140,000 clones, 80% to 95% being singletons. The sample in question was peripheral blood, obtained on day 0 of AZD1222 vaccination. These receptors were obtained from an adult in good health.

The V gene is TRBV28, the J gene TRBJ2-1, with TRBD2 matching over 10 bases. Per germline, CDR1 MDHEN and CDR2 SYDVKM. The CDR3 length is 12 residues. Losses at the gene ends were 8 bases for V and 14 bases for J; bases not matched to a gene: 9. CDR3: CASSVSGRIKFF. DNA for the CDR3: TGTGCCAGCTCGGTTAGCGGGAGGATTAAGTTCTTC.

This clone appeared a few times. The rearrangement uses TRBV3-1 (or the pseudogene TRBV3-2) and TRBJ2-2; D gene unclear. This CDR3 has 13 amino acids. The V end was cut by 4 bases, the J end by 3 bases, with 6 bases between. The germline V gene encodes CDR1 LGHDT and CDR2 YNNKEL (reference sequence). CDR3 region: CASSPLDTGELFF. As DNA, the CDR3 is TGTGCCAGCAGCCCCCTGGACACCGGGGAGCTGTTTTTT.